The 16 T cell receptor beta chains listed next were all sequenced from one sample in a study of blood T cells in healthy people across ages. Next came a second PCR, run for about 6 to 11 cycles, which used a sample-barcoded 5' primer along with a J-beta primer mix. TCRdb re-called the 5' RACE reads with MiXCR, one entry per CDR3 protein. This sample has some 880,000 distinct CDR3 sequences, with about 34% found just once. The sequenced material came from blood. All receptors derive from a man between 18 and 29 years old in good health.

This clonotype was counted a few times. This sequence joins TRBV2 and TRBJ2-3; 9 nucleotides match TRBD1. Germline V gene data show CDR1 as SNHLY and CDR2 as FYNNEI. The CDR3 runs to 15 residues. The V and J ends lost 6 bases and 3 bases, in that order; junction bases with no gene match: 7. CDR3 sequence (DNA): TGTGCCAGCAGCATAGGGACAGGGACTACAGATACGCAGTATTTT. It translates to CASSIGTGTTDTQYF. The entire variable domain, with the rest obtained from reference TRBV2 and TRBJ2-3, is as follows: EPEVTQTPSHQVTQMGQEVILRCVPISNHLYFYWYRQILGQKVEFLVSFYNNEISEKSEIFDDQFSVERPDGSNFTLKIRSTKLEDSAMYFCASSIGTGTTDTQYFGPGTRLTVL.

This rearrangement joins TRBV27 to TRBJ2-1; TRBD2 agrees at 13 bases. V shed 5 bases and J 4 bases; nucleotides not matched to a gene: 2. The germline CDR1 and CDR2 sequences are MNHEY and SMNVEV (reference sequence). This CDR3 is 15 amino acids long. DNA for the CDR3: TGTGCCAGCAGTACTAGCGGGGGGGCATACAATGAGCAGTTCTTC. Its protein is CASSTSGGAYNEQFF.

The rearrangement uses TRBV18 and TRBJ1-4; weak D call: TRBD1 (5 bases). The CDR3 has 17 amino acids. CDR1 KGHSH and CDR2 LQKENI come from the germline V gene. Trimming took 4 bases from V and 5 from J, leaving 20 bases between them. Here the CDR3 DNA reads TGTGCCAGCTCACTCCGAGGCGCGGGGGAGCTCAATGAAAAACTGTTTTTT. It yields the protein CASSLRGAGELNEKLFF.

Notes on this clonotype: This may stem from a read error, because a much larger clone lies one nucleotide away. The CDR3 region is CSAETGGGIQYF. In nucleotides, the CDR3 is TGCAGCGCTGAGACAGGAGGGGGCATTCAGTACTTC. The rearrangement joins TRBV29-1 to TRBJ2-4, with D perhaps being TRBD1 or TRBD2 (6 bases each). The CDR3 runs 12 residues. Germline loops: CDR1 SQVTM, CDR2 ANQGSEA. V was pared by 7 bases and J by 9 bases, with 16 bases between.

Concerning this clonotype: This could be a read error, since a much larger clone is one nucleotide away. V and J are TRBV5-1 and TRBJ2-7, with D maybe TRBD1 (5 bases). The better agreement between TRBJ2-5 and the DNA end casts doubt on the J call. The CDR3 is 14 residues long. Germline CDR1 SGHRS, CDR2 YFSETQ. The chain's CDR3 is CASSPGHGLATQYF. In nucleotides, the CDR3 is TGCGCCAGCAGCCCCGGACATGGCTTAGCGACCCAGTACTTC.

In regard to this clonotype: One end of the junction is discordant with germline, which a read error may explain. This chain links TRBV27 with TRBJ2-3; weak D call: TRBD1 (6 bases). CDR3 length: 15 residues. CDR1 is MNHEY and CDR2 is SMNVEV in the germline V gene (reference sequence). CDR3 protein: CANSLWTADTDTQYF. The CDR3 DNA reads TGTGCCAACAGTTTATGGACAGCAGACACAGATACGCAGTATTTT.

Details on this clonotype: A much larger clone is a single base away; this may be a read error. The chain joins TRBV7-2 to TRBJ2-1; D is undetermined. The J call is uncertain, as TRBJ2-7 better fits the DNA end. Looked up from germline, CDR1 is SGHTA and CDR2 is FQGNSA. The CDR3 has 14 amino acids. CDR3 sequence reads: CASSFPGPYNEQYF. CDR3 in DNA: TGTGCCAGCAGCTTCCCAGGCCCCTACAATGAGCAGTACTTC.

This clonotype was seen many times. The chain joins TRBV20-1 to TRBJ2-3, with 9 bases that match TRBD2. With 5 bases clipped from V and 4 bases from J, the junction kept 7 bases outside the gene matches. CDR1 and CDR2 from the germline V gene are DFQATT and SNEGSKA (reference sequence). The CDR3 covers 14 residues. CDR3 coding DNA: TGCAGTGCTTTTAGCGGGGGAGGATCAGATACGCAGTATTTT. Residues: CSAFSGGGSDTQYF.

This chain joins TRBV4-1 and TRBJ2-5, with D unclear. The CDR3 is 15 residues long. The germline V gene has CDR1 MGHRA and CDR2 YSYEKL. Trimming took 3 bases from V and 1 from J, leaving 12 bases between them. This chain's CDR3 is CASSHLTRIQETQYF. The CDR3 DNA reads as TGCGCCAGCAGCCACTTAACCCGGATCCAAGAGACCCAGTACTTC.

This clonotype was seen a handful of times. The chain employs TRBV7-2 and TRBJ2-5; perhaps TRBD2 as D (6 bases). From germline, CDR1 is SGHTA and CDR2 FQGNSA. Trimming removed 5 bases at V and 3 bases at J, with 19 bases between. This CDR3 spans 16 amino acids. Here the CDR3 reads CASSHRSGLSKETQYF. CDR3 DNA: TGTGCCAGCAGCCACCGCTCGGGACTCTCAAAAGAGACCCAGTACTTC.

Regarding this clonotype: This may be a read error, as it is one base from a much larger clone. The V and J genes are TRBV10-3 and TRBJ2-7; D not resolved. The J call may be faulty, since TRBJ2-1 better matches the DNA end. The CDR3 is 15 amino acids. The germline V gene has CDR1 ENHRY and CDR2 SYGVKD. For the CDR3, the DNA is TGTGCCATCAGTGAGTCGGGTGGAAGCTCCTACGAGCAGTTCTTC. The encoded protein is CAISESGGSSYEQFF.

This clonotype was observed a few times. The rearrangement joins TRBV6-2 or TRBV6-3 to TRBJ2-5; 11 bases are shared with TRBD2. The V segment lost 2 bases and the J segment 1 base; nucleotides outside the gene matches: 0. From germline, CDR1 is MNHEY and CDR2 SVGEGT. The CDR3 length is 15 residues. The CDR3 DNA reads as TGTGCCAGCAGTTACCTAGCGGGGGGCCAAGAGACCCAGTACTTC. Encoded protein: CASSYLAGGQETQYF.

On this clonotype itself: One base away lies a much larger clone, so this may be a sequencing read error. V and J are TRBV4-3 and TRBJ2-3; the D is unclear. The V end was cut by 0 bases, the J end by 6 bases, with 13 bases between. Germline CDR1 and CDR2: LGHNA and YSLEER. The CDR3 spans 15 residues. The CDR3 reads CASSQDRADRDTQYF. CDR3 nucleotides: TGCGCCAGCAGCCAAGATCGGGCGGACCGGGATACGCAGTATTTT.

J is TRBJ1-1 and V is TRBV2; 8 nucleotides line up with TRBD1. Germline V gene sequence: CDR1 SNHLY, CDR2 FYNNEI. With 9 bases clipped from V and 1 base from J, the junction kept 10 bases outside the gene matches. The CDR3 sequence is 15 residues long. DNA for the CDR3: TGTGCCAGAAACTCAGGGGGCTCGGGGAACACTGAAGCTTTCTTT. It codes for CARNSGGSGNTEAFF. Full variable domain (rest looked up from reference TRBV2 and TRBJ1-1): EPEVTQTPSHQVTQMGQEVILRCVPISNHLYFYWYRQILGQKVEFLVSFYNNEISEKSEIFDDQFSVERPDGSNFTLKIRSTKLEDSAMYFCARNSGGSGNTEAFFGQGTRLTVV.

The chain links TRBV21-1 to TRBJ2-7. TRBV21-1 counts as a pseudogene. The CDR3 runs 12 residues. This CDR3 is CASKVASYEQYF. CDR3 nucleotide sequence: TGTGCCAGCAAGGTTGCTTCCTACGAGCAGTACTTC.

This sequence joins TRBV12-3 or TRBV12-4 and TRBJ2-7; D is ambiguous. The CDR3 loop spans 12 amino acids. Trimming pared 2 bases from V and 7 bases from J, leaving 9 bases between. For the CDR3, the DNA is TGTGCCAGCAGTTTAAGGATCTCGGAGCAGTACTTC. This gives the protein CASSLRISEQYF.